Following are 26 T cell receptor beta chains from one sample sequenced in a study of technical replicates of blood from a few donors (dated by TCRdb to about 2017). Receptor amplification or capture employed the immunoSEQ multiplex PCR assay. TCRdb limited this immuneACCESS table to in-frame rearrangements with V and J called. A share of clones is missing; checked studies link under half to unresolved V genes, and the rest is unexplained. The sample has about 84,000 clones on record, roughly 98% of them singletons. Of the sample, approximately 0.15% is held by the ten largest clones. Sequenced sample: T cells isolated from PBMCs. All receptors derive from a human donor in good health.

This clone was detected only once. V and J are TRBV6-5 and TRBJ2-3, with TRBD1 as a possible D gene (5 bases). V was trimmed by 3 bases and J by 7 bases, leaving 8 bases between them. Per germline, CDR1 MNHEY and CDR2 SVGAGI. CDR3 length: 12 amino acids. In DNA, the CDR3 is TGTGCCAGCAGTTATTCAGGGAATACGCAGTATTTT. Translation: CASSYSGNTQYF.

CDR3 region: CASSLMQGSGGYTF. For the CDR3, the DNA is TGCGCCAGCAGCTTGATGCAGGGGTCTGGTGGCTACACCTTC. The chain joins TRBV5-1 to TRBJ1-2, with D maybe TRBD1 (6 bases). The germline CDR1 and CDR2 sequences are SGHRS and YFSETQ. This CDR3 contains 14 residues. Deletions cut 1 base from V and 7 bases from J, with 14 bases between.

J is TRBJ1-2 and V is TRBV19; D remains ambiguous. Trimming took 0 bases from V and 3 from J, leaving 8 bases between them. The CDR3 has 14 residues. Germline V gene lookup returns CDR1 LNHDA and CDR2 SQIVND (reference sequence). In DNA form, the CDR3 reads TGTGCCAGTAGTATAGATGAGGCATACTATGGCTACACCTTC. Its protein product is CASSIDEAYYGYTF.

The chain uses TRBV11-2 and TRBJ1-2, with 11 bases aligning to TRBD1. This CDR3 comprises 16 residues. V lost 5 bases to trimming and J lost 6 bases; unmatched junction nucleotides: 11. Germline V CDR1 and CDR2: SGHAT, FQNNGV. CDR3 sequence reads: CASSPLDRGRKDGYTF. In DNA form, the CDR3 reads TGTGCCAGCAGCCCCTTGGACAGGGGGCGCAAAGATGGCTACACCTTC.

The chain carries TRBV4-1 and TRBJ1-4; TRBD1 matches at 10 bases. Germline CDR1 MGHRA, CDR2 YSYEKL. The CDR3 has 15 amino acids. Trimming took 4 bases from V and 6 from J; bases not matched to a gene: 5. The CDR3 DNA is TGCGCCAGCAGCCTAGACAGGGGGCGATATGAAAAACTGTTTTTT. It is translated as CASSLDRGRYEKLFF.

The genes are TRBV19 and TRBJ2-1, with 13 bases lining up with TRBD2. The CDR3 covers 16 residues. Germline V CDR1 and CDR2: LNHDA, SQIVND (reference sequence). V was pared by 6 bases and J by 0 bases, with 2 bases of the junction left unmatched. In DNA, the CDR3 is TGTGCCAGTAGAGGACTAGCGGGGGCCTCCTACAATGAGCAGTTCTTC. The encoded protein is CASRGLAGASYNEQFF. Filled out from reference TRBV19 and TRBJ2-1, the complete variable domain reads DGGITQSPKYLFRKEGQNVTLSCEQNLNHDAMYWYRQDPGQGLRLIYYSQIVNDFQKGDIAEGYSVSREKKESFPLTVTSAQKNPTAFYLCASRGLAGASYNEQFFGPGTRLTVL.

The rearrangement links TRBV5-1 to TRBJ2-1, with a tentative D call TRBD2 (5 bases). V was trimmed by 0 bases and J by 9 bases, leaving 19 bases between them. This CDR3 has 16 amino acids. Germline V gene data show CDR1 as SGHRS and CDR2 as YFSETQ. Here the CDR3 DNA reads TGCGCCAGCAGCTTGGTGGAGGCCCACCCCGGTAGTGAGCAGTTCTTC. Amino acid sequence: CASSLVEAHPGSEQFF.

The rearrangement uses TRBV4-1 and TRBJ2-6, with D possibly TRBD1 on 5 matching bases. Germline lookup yields CDR1 MGHRA and CDR2 YSYEKL. Trimming pared 2 bases from V and 0 bases from J, leaving 20 bases between. The CDR3 extends over 20 amino acids. The CDR3 here is CASSQSNEDNSNSGANVLTF. In nucleotides, the CDR3 is TGCGCCAGCAGCCAATCCAACGAGGACAACTCAAACTCTGGGGCCAACGTCCTGACTTTC.

This chain joins TRBV5-6 and TRBJ1-2, with 10 nucleotides matching TRBD1. Trimming removed 4 bases from V and 7 bases from J; junction bases left unmatched: 13. Germline CDR1 SGHDT, CDR2 YYEEEE. There are 16 residues in the CDR3. The CDR3 DNA is TGTGCCAGCAGCACCCCGGGACAGGGGCCATTGAGTGGCTACACCTTC. Protein product: CASSTPGQGPLSGYTF. Variable domain in full (rest from reference TRBV5-6 and TRBJ1-2): DAGVTQSPTHLIKTRGQQVTLRCSPKSGHDTVSWYQQALGQGPQFIFQYYEEEERQRGNFPDRFSGHQFPNYSSELNVNALLLGDSALYLCASSTPGQGPLSGYTFGSGTRLTVV.

The chain is built from TRBV11-2 and TRBJ1-5; no clear D gene. V gave up 1 base and J gave up 3 bases, with 10 bases separating them. The CDR3 sequence is 15 residues long. Per the germline V gene, CDR1 is SGHAT and CDR2 is FQNNGV. Written as DNA, the CDR3 is TGTGCCAGCAGCTTAGGACGGGGAAACAATCAGCCCCAGCATTTT. This sequence encodes CASSLGRGNNQPQHF.

J is TRBJ1-5 and V is TRBV2; D might be TRBD1 (6 bases). The CDR3 consists of 15 residues. Deletions cut 5 bases from V and 1 base from J, with 12 bases between. Looked up from germline, CDR1 is SNHLY and CDR2 is FYNNEI. CDR3 DNA: TGTGCCAGCAGTAAACAGGGTCCAAGCAATCAGCCCCAGCATTTT. Amino acids: CASSKQGPSNQPQHF. Full variable domain (missing parts from reference TRBV2 and TRBJ1-5): EPEVTQTPSHQVTQMGQEVILRCVPISNHLYFYWYRQILGQKVEFLVSFYNNEISEKSEIFDDQFSVERPDGSNFTLKIRSTKLEDSAMYFCASSKQGPSNQPQHFGDGTRLSIL.

The chain combines TRBV5-1 with TRBJ1-6, with 9 nucleotides matching TRBD1. J lost 5 bases, V lost 5 bases, and 8 bases had no gene match. Germline loops: CDR1 SGHRS, CDR2 YFSETQ. This CDR3 has 16 residues. This CDR3 reads CASRRGTGTHNSPLHF. The CDR3 nucleotides read TGCGCCAGCAGGCGCGGGACAGGGACCCATAATTCACCCCTCCACTTT.

V and J are TRBV5-5 and TRBJ2-5, with TRBD2 matching over 13 bases. The germline V gene encodes CDR1 SGHKS and CDR2 YYEKEE (reference sequence). V lost 4 bases to trimming and J lost 7 bases; unmatched junction nucleotides: 10. The CDR3 runs to 16 residues. The CDR3 protein is CASSVTSGGAMVTQYF. The CDR3 nucleotides read TGTGCCAGCAGCGTAACTAGCGGGGGGGCCATGGTGACCCAGTACTTC.

The CDR3 loop is CASSLGGLADYEQYF. The CDR3, as DNA: TGTGCCAGCAGCTTAGGAGGACTAGCGGACTACGAGCAGTACTTC. The genes are TRBV7-9 and TRBJ2-7, with TRBD2 matching 10 bases. The ends lost 1 base at V and 3 bases at J; junction bases unmatched: 3. This CDR3 spans 15 amino acids. Germline loops: CDR1 SEHNR, CDR2 FQNEAQ (reference sequence). Drawing the rest from reference TRBV7-9 and TRBJ2-7, the complete variable domain is DTGVSQNPRHKITKRGQNVTFRCDPISEHNRLYWYRQTLGQGPEFLTYFQNEAQLEKSRLLSDRFSAERPKGSFSTLEIQRTEQGDSAMYLCASSLGGLADYEQYFGPGTRLTVT.

The rearrangement uses TRBV9 and TRBJ1-6; D remains unclear. Per germline, CDR1 SGDLS and CDR2 YYNGEE. Trimming took off 6 bases at V and 0 bases at J, with 13 bases between the two ends. CDR3 length: 16 residues. The CDR3 is CASTPGPSSYNSPLHF. In DNA form, the CDR3 reads TGTGCCAGCACCCCAGGCCCAAGCTCCTATAATTCACCCCTCCACTTT.

J is TRBJ2-7 and V is TRBV29-1, with 7 nucleotides matching TRBD2. V was pared by 0 bases and J by 1 base, with 3 bases of the junction left unmatched. The CDR3 is 14 amino acids. Germline values: CDR1 SQVTM, CDR2 ANQGSEA. The chain's CDR3 is CSVEDASGSYEQYF. CDR3 bases: TGCAGCGTTGAAGATGCTAGCGGTTCCTACGAGCAGTACTTC.

The rearrangement uses TRBV6-5 and TRBJ1-1, with TRBD1 identical over 8 bases. The V segment lost 7 bases and the J segment 4 bases; nucleotides outside the gene matches: 11. This CDR3 region has 15 residues. Germline V gives CDR1 MNHEY, CDR2 SVGAGI. CDR3 sequence reads: CASTKPQGGITEAFF. The CDR3, as DNA: TGTGCCAGCACCAAACCACAGGGGGGGATCACTGAAGCTTTCTTT.

The genes are TRBV28 and TRBJ1-4, with D unclear. Germline V gene lookup returns CDR1 MDHEN and CDR2 SYDVKM. There are 15 residues in the CDR3. The V and J ends lost 5 bases and 6 bases respectively, with 16 bases between them. The CDR3 loop reads CASSLEAGFDEKLFF. The CDR3 nucleotides read TGTGCCAGCAGTCTCGAGGCGGGGTTCGATGAAAAACTGTTTTTT.

J is TRBJ2-1 and V is TRBV18, with D maybe TRBD2 (7 bases). Germline V CDR1 and CDR2: KGHSH, LQKENI. Trimming shortened V by 6 bases and J by 0 bases, and 18 bases separated the two germline ends. The CDR3 extends over 17 amino acids. The CDR3 is CASSPGGQIISYNEQFF. CDR3 in DNA: TGTGCCAGCTCCCCGGGGGGACAAATAATCTCCTACAATGAGCAGTTCTTC.

The rearrangement links TRBV5-1 to TRBJ2-5; 11 nucleotides agree with TRBD1. CDR1 is SGHRS and CDR2 is YFSETQ in the germline V gene. This CDR3 contains 18 residues. Trimming cost V 6 bases and J 0 bases; bases outside gene matches: 13. The CDR3 region is CASTGTGGTPWYQETQYF. In nucleotides, the CDR3 is TGCGCCAGCACCGGGACAGGGGGTACCCCCTGGTACCAAGAGACCCAGTACTTC.

The gene calls are TRBV13 and TRBJ1-6; 9 positions agree with TRBD1. CDR1 and CDR2 from the germline V gene are PRHDT and FYEKMQ (reference sequence). The CDR3 is 15 amino acids. J lost 8 bases, V lost 3 bases, and 5 bases had no gene match. In nucleotides, the CDR3 is TGTGCCAGCAGCTTCACAGGGGGCTCAGATTCACCCCTCCACTTT. It translates to CASSFTGGSDSPLHF.

V is TRBV9 and J is TRBJ1-2, with a possible D match to TRBD1 (6 bases). Germline loops: CDR1 SGDLS, CDR2 YYNGEE. The CDR3 loop spans 11 amino acids. V lost 3 bases to trimming and J lost 9 bases, with 9 bases between them. CDR3: CASSATGSYTF. The CDR3 coding sequence is TGTGCCAGCAGCGCAACAGGGAGCTACACCTTC. Based on the CDR3 plus reference TRBV9 and TRBJ1-2, the full variable domain is DSGVTQTPKHLITATGQRVTLRCSPRSGDLSVYWYQQSLDQGLQFLIQYYNGEERAKGNILERFSAQQFPDLHSELNLSSLELGDSALYFCASSATGSYTFGSGTRLTVV.

The chain couples TRBV29-1 to TRBJ1-1; D might be TRBD1 (6 bases). Germline V CDR1 and CDR2: SQVTM, ANQGSEA. V was cut by 2 bases and J by 4 bases, with 11 bases left in between. The CDR3 runs to 13 residues. The CDR3 coding sequence is TGCAGCGTTGAAAGGAGGGGGGGCACTGAAGCTTTCTTT. It encodes CSVERRGGTEAFF.

The CDR3 spells CASSQGQGVYGYTF. In nucleotides, the CDR3 is TGCGCCAGCAGCCAAGGACAGGGGGTCTATGGCTACACCTTC. The rearrangement joins TRBV4-1 to TRBJ1-2; TRBD1 aligns across 9 bases. CDR1 is MGHRA and CDR2 is YSYEKL in the germline V gene. The J segment lost 4 bases and the V segment lost 1 base, leaving 1 base of the junction unmatched. The length of the CDR3 is 14 residues.

The chain couples TRBV5-4 to TRBJ2-2, with D perhaps matching TRBD2 (7 bases). The CDR3 has 16 amino acids. The germline gives CDR1 SGHNT, CDR2 YYREEE (reference sequence). The V gene lost 3 bases and the J gene lost 6 bases, with 18 bases spanning the gap. The CDR3 region has the DNA TGTGCCAGCAGCTCTATACGAGGGGGGGCACCCGGGGAGCTGTTTTTT. It specifies CASSSIRGGAPGELFF.

V and J are TRBV5-1 and TRBJ2-3, with 7 bases that match TRBD1. This CDR3 is 15 amino acids long. The V gene end was trimmed by 3 bases and the J gene end by 2 bases; junction bases not matched to a gene: 6. Germline CDR1 is SGHRS and CDR2 is YFSETQ. The CDR3 bases are TGCGCCAGCAGCTCCGGGACAGTTATCACAGATACGCAGTATTTT. Its protein is CASSSGTVITDTQYF.